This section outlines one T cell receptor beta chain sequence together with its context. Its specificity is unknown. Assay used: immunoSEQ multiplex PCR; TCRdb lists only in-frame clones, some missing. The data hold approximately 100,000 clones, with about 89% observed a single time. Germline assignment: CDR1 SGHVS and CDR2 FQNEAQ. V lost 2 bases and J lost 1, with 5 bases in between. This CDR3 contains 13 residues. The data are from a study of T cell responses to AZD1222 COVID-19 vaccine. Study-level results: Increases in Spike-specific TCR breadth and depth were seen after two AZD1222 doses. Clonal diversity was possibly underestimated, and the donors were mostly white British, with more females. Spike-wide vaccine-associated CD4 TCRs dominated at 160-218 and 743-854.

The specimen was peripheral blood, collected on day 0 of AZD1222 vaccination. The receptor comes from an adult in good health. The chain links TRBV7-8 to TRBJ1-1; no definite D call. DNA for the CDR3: TGTGCCAGCAGCTTATTAGAGAACACTGAAGCTTTCTTT. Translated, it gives CASSLLENTEAFF.